These T cell receptor beta chains were read from a single sample in a study of shared clonotypes between healthy human individuals. Produced via immunoSEQ multiplex PCR; TCRdb's table is partial and in-frame only. The sample has some 630,000 clones, about 96% seen once. Sequencing used naive CD8+ T cells sorted from blood. The receptors derive from a woman aged 25-40 years in good health. Both conserved end residues are part of each CDR3. The D gene is left open where the match is weak. Size tells how often a clone was seen (once, few, many) or the class of an expanded clone, and some rows leave it out.

V	J	D	size	CDR3	DNA
TRBV11-2	TRBJ1-3	.	.	CASSFDSSGNTIYF	TGTGCCAGCAGCTTCGACAGTTCGGGAAACACCATATATTTT
TRBV7-9	TRBJ1-1	.	.	CATVDSMNTEAFF	TGTGCCACCGTGGACAGCATGAACACTGAAGCTTTCTTT
TRBV7-9	TRBJ1-2	TRBD1	.	CASSFGQGDVYGYTF	TGTGCCAGCAGCTTCGGCCAGGGGGATGTCTATGGCTACACCTTC
TRBV9	TRBJ2-1	TRBD2	.	CASSVGGLAGHNEQFF	TGTGCCAGCAGCGTAGGGGGACTAGCGGGACACAATGAGCAGTTCTTC
TRBV7-6	TRBJ2-7	.	.	CASSLAGGPYEQYF	TGTGCCAGCAGCTTAGCGGGCGGACCCTACGAGCAGTACTTC
TRBV19	TRBJ2-3	TRBD2	.	CASSILSAGAMTDTQYF	TGTGCCAGTAGTATTTTAAGCGCGGGAGCGATGACAGATACGCAGTATTTT
TRBV11-2	TRBJ2-5	TRBD2	.	CASSLFPPTSGRGETQYF	TGTGCCAGCAGCTTATTCCCCCCGACTAGCGGGAGGGGGGAGACCCAGTACTTC
TRBV28	TRBJ2-3	.	.	CATGPNTDTQYF	TGTGCCACCGGGCCCAACACAGATACGCAGTATTTT
TRBV6-1	TRBJ1-2	.	.	CASSWGRFYGYTF	TGTGCCAGCAGTTGGGGGAGGTTCTATGGCTACACCTTC
TRBV30	TRBJ2-7	.	.	CAWSVSDSYEQYF	TGTGCCTGGAGTGTTTCCGACTCCTACGAGCAGTACTTC
TRBV6-1	TRBJ2-3	.	.	CASSEYGTQGSDTQYF	TGTGCCAGCAGTGAGTACGGGACACAGGGATCGGATACGCAGTATTTT
TRBV19	TRBJ2-7	.	.	CASSLGAEQYF	TGTGCCAGTAGCCTTGGGGCCGAGCAGTACTTC
TRBV7-9	TRBJ1-2	.	.	CASSPALTVYGYTF	TGTGCCAGCAGCCCCGCCTTGACAGTCTATGGCTACACCTTC
TRBV4-2	TRBJ1-4	.	.	CASKRVKDNEKLFF	TGTGCCAGCAAGAGGGTGAAGGATAATGAAAAACTGTTTTTT
TRBV27	TRBJ1-1	.	.	CASSAGGASTEAFF	TGTGCCAGCAGTGCGGGGGGGGCGAGTACTGAAGCTTTCTTT
TRBV19	TRBJ1-1	.	few	CASSMNTEAFF	TGTGCCAGTAGTATGAACACTGAAGCTTTCTTT
TRBV9	TRBJ2-3	.	.	CASSVWGSDTQYF	TGTGCCAGCAGCGTATGGGGTTCGGATACGCAGTATTTT
TRBV15	TRBJ2-1	TRBD1	.	CATSREATTGGVYNEQFF	TGTGCCACCAGCAGAGAGGCGACGACAGGGGGCGTCTACAATGAGCAGTTCTTC
TRBV19	TRBJ2-7	TRBD1	.	CASSFGTGGYEQYF	TGTGCCAGTAGTTTCGGGACAGGAGGCTACGAGCAGTACTTC
TRBV9	TRBJ1-6	TRBD1	.	CASSVGDRGSPLHF	TGTGCCAGCAGCGTAGGGGACAGAGGTTCACCCCTCCACTTT
TRBV30	TRBJ2-1	.	.	CAWSGVGQFF	TGTGCCTGGAGTGGGGTAGGTCAGTTCTTC
TRBV7-9	TRBJ2-3	.	once	CASSLRGFGPSTDTQYF	TGTGCCAGCAGCCTACGAGGGTTTGGCCCTTCCACAGATACGCAGTATTTT
TRBV4-3	TRBJ2-7	.	.	CASSQEQAVSWIEQYF	TGCGCCAGCAGCCAAGAACAGGCCGTGTCATGGATCGAGCAGTACTTC
TRBV7-8	TRBJ2-3	.	.	CASSLVPWGTDTQYF	TGTGCCAGCAGCTTAGTCCCCTGGGGCACAGATACGCAGTATTTT
TRBV9	TRBJ2-7	.	few	CASSGHDNSYEQYF	TGTGCCAGCAGCGGACACGACAACTCCTACGAGCAGTACTTC
TRBV7-9	TRBJ2-7	.	.	CASSPGIEQYF	TGTGCCAGCAGCCCGGGTATTGAGCAGTACTTC
TRBV2	TRBJ2-5	.	once	CASLLGTQYF	TGTGCCAGTCTCCTCGGGACCCAGTACTTC
TRBV27	TRBJ2-1	TRBD1	once	CASSTTGTGYDNEQFF	TGTGCCAGCAGTACCACCGGGACAGGGTACGACAATGAGCAGTTCTTC
TRBV19	TRBJ1-1	.	.	CASTVGGAMNTEAFF	TGTGCCAGTACCGTCGGGGGCGCAATGAACACTGAAGCTTTCTTT
TRBV27	TRBJ1-1	.	.	CASSYWAPTALNTEAFF	TGTGCCAGCAGTTATTGGGCCCCGACAGCGTTGAACACTGAAGCTTTCTTT
TRBV19	TRBJ1-1	.	.	CASGISPNTEAFF	TGTGCCAGTGGAATCAGCCCGAACACTGAAGCTTTCTTT
TRBV28	TRBJ2-2	TRBD2	.	CASSELSGSWGELFF	TGTGCCAGCAGCGAACTAAGCGGGAGTTGGGGGGAGCTGTTTTTT
TRBV27	TRBJ2-1	.	.	CASSSIVNSGMTYNEQFF	TGTGCCAGCAGTTCTATCGTTAATAGCGGAATGACCTACAATGAGCAGTTCTTC